The sequence of this T cell receptor (beta chain) was determined in a study of blood T cell repertoires in COVID-19. CDR1 and CDR2 from the germline V gene are MNHEY and SVGEGT. V was trimmed by 4 bases and J by 0 bases, leaving 13 bases between them. This CDR3 region has 16 residues. In the original processing: The assay estimated nucleated cells by amplifying reference gene primers. The method was immunoSEQ multiplex PCR; TCRdb's version includes in-frame clones alone and lacks a portion of them. Clone size and the V and J calls come from that table; the DNA yielded D and trimming. The sample lists approximately 290,000 clones; 70% to 90% were seen once.

V is TRBV6-2 or TRBV6-3 and J is TRBJ1-5; D call uncertain. The sequence was obtained from a woman between 25 and 40 years old who had recovered from COVID-19. The sample comprised PBMCs or T cells enriched from blood (not recorded which). The CDR3 nucleotides read TGTGCCAGCAGTTCCAGACACCGCTATAGCAATCAGCCCCAGCATTTT. It specifies CASSSRHRYSNQPQHF.